The 11 T cell receptor beta chains below were found in one sample sequenced in a study of blood T cell repertoires in COVID-19. Sequencing used immunoSEQ multiplex PCR; TCRdb keeps in-frame clones, though not all of them. The data contain 230,000 or so clones, about 79% of them singletons. The sample taken for sequencing was peripheral blood. The receptors shown here come from a man aged 40-49 years who had recovered from COVID-19.

This clone was found a few times. The chain recombines TRBV7-2 with TRBJ2-5; D may be TRBD2 (5 bases). Germline V CDR1 and CDR2: SGHTA, FQGNSA. The V end was cut by 5 bases, the J end by 5 bases, with 15 bases between. The length of the CDR3 is 14 residues. The CDR3 sequence: CASSPEGGWETQYF. CDR3 coding DNA: TGTGCCAGCAGCCCAGAGGGTGGTTGGGAGACCCAGTACTTC.

The gene calls are TRBV7-6 and TRBJ2-7; no clear D. Germline loops: CDR1 SGHVS, CDR2 FNYEAQ. The length of the CDR3 is 15 residues. V was cut by 3 bases and J by 3 bases, with 15 bases left in between. CDR3 amino acids: CASSLTSIPIYEQYF. Written as DNA, the CDR3 is TGTGCCAGCAGCTTGACTTCTATCCCCATCTACGAGCAGTACTTC.

In its sample, this clone was seen once. V is TRBV6-5 and J is TRBJ2-7, with TRBD2 identical over 7 bases. Looked up from germline, CDR1 is MNHEY and CDR2 is SVGAGI. This CDR3 region has 14 residues. V lost 2 bases to trimming and J lost 3 bases; unmatched junction nucleotides: 4. The CDR3 DNA follows: TGTGCCAGCAGTTACAGTAGGGACTACTACGAGCAGTACTTC. Amino acid sequence: CASSYSRDYYEQYF.

The chain carries TRBV25-1 and TRBJ2-7, with 8 bases that match TRBD1. The CDR3 consists of 13 residues. CDR1 is MGHDK and CDR2 is SYGVNS in the germline V gene. V lost 1 base to trimming and J lost 5 bases; unmatched junction nucleotides: 1. CDR3 coding DNA: TGTGCCAGCAGTGAATGGACAGGGAACGAGCAGTACTTC. This codes for CASSEWTGNEQYF.

The rearrangement joins TRBV5-1 to TRBJ2-3, with TRBD2 identical over 7 bases. The CDR3 sequence is 16 residues long. V lost 0 bases, J lost 6 bases, and 10 bases stayed unmatched. Germline CDR1 SGHRS, CDR2 YFSETQ. The CDR3 protein is CASSLEPTGRSDTQYF. Written as DNA, the CDR3 is TGCGCCAGCAGCTTGGAGCCCACCGGGAGGTCGGATACGCAGTATTTT.

The V call is TRBV7-2, the J call TRBJ2-1, with D possibly TRBD2 on 6 matching bases. The CDR3 consists of 16 residues. Germline V gene sequence: CDR1 SGHTA, CDR2 FQGNSA. The V end was cut by 5 bases, the J end by 2 bases, with 16 bases between. The CDR3 coding sequence is TGTGCCAGCAGCCCGACCCGGGACTTAGCCTACAATGAGCAGTTCTTC. This codes for CASSPTRDLAYNEQFF.

This chain connects TRBV10-3 to TRBJ2-7; the match to TRBD2 covers 14 bases. The V segment lost 6 bases and the J segment 1 base; nucleotides outside the gene matches: 5. Germline V gives CDR1 ENHRY, CDR2 SYGVKD. The CDR3 is made up of 16 amino acids. The chain's CDR3 is CAIRTSGGAKSYEQYF. The CDR3, as DNA: TGTGCCATCAGGACTAGCGGGGGGGCTAAGTCCTACGAGCAGTACTTC.

The count of this clone is one. This chain uses TRBV13 with TRBJ2-7; 8 nucleotides line up with TRBD1. The germline gives CDR1 PRHDT, CDR2 FYEKMQ (reference sequence). Germline trimming cut 5 bases from V and 1 base from J; bases unmatched to any gene: 10. This CDR3 is 16 amino acids long. CDR3 sequence reads: CASSAGQGDESYEQYF. CDR3 DNA: TGTGCCAGCAGCGCCGGACAGGGAGACGAATCCTACGAGCAGTACTTC. Filled out from reference TRBV13 and TRBJ2-7, the complete variable domain reads AAGVIQSPRHLIKEKRETATLKCYPIPRHDTVYWYQQGPGQDPQFLISFYEKMQSDKGSIPDRFSAQQFSDYHSELNMSSLELGDSALYFCASSAGQGDESYEQYFGPGTRLTVT.

The rearrangement joins TRBV6-7 to TRBJ2-7; D not resolved. TRBV6-7 is given ORF status, its function remaining uncertain. The CDR3 is 12 amino acids. Trimming took off 11 bases at V and 3 bases at J, with 14 bases between the two ends. The CDR3 nucleotides read TGTGCCGAACTCCACGGCGGCTACGAGCAGTACTTC. The encoded protein is CAELHGGYEQYF.

DNA of the CDR3: TGTGCCAGCAAGGTGGTAGCGTTTTACAATGAGCAGTTCTTC. This sequence encodes CASKVVAFYNEQFF. This sequence joins TRBV6-5 and TRBJ2-1; possibly TRBD2 for D (5 bases). This CDR3 has 14 amino acids. Trimming took 7 bases from V and 4 from J, leaving 14 bases between them. Germline CDR1 MNHEY, CDR2 SVGAGI.

This chain links TRBV30 with TRBJ2-7; TRBD2 is a possible D gene (6 bases). Germline lookup yields CDR1 GTSNPN and CDR2 SVGIG (reference sequence). This CDR3 is built from 12 residues. Trimming cost V 5 bases and J 7 bases, with 15 bases left between them. CDR3 region: CAWLGGNAEQYF. DNA for the CDR3: TGTGCCTGGCTCGGGGGAAACGCGGAGCAGTACTTC.